A single sample is the source of the 27 T cell receptor beta chains below, sequenced in a study of PD-1 blockade in classical Hodgkin lymphoma. The time point here: cycle 4 day 1 (C4D1), after less than 7 weeks of nivolumab. Every patient experienced relapse after autologous stem cell transplantation, and brentuximab vedotin exposure varied. Researchers used magnetic negative selection to pull out pure CD4+ T cells from thawed PBMCs. Profiled with immunoSEQ multiplex PCR; TCRdb holds only in-frame clones, not every one. The sample gives 34,000 or so clones, about 93% of which show up once; roughly 0.31% is in the top ten. The material sequenced was CD4+ T cells from blood, taken before the fourth cycle of nivolumab. These receptors came from a human donor with classical Hodgkin lymphoma.

J is TRBJ2-7 and V is TRBV15; 7 bases are shared with TRBD1. CDR1 and CDR2 from the germline V gene are LNHNV and YYDKDF (reference sequence). This CDR3 contains 14 residues. The V and J ends lost 1 base and 2 bases, in that order; junction bases with no gene match: 2. CDR3 sequence reads: CATSRGQGTYEQYF. The DNA for the CDR3 is TGTGCCACCAGCAGAGGACAGGGTACCTACGAGCAGTACTTC.

The genes are TRBV28 and TRBJ1-1; 7 positions match TRBD1. Germline loops: CDR1 MDHEN, CDR2 SYDVKM. The CDR3 extends over 16 amino acids. The trim removed 1 base at V and 1 base at J, leaving 6 bases unmatched. CDR3: CASSLLGGSQNTEAFF. The DNA for the CDR3 is TGTGCCAGCAGTTTATTAGGGGGCTCTCAGAACACTGAAGCTTTCTTT.

This CDR3 reads CASSVDLWGLAGYNEQFF. The CDR3 DNA reads as TGTGCCAGCAGCGTAGATTTATGGGGACTGGCGGGATACAATGAGCAGTTCTTC. This chain connects TRBV9 to TRBJ2-1; TRBD2 might be the D (6 bases). Looked up from germline, CDR1 is SGDLS and CDR2 is YYNGEE. The CDR3 runs to 18 residues. Trimming took 0 bases from V and 4 from J, leaving 20 bases between them.

The chain carries TRBV27 and TRBJ1-1, with unresolved D. Germline CDR1 is MNHEY and CDR2 is SMNVEV (reference sequence). With 2 bases removed from V and 8 bases from J, the gap between germline ends came to 12 bases. The CDR3 runs to 13 residues. CDR3 coding DNA: TGTGCCAGCAGTTTAGATTGGAAAGCAGAAGCTTTCTTT. This translates into CASSLDWKAEAFF.

This chain uses TRBV6-1 with TRBJ1-1; D is unresolved. V dropped 7 bases and J dropped 0 bases, with 12 bases sitting between them. Germline V lookup: CDR1 MNHNS, CDR2 SASEGT. The CDR3 is 14 residues long. Written as DNA, the CDR3 is TGTGCCAGCATCCTAGGACGGCTGAACACTGAAGCTTTCTTT. It yields the protein CASILGRLNTEAFF.

The chain has TRBV10-3 and TRBJ1-1, with no clear D. Germline CDR1 reads ENHRY; CDR2 reads SYGVKD. This CDR3 has 15 amino acids. Trimming shortened V by 0 bases and J by 2 bases, and 10 bases separated the two germline ends. CDR3 nucleotides: TGTGCCATCAGTGAGTCGAGGGTTCTTAACACTGAAGCTTTCTTT. Amino acids: CAISESRVLNTEAFF.

Note on this clone: Mismatch with germline at one junction end may stem from a read error. The chain joins TRBV29-1 to TRBJ2-7; TRBD2 matches at 10 bases. Germline CDR1 is SQVTM and CDR2 is ANQGSEA. The CDR3 sequence is 15 residues long. The DNA of the CDR3 is TGCAGCGCTGGACCTTCTAGCGGGAGCTCCCACGAGCAGTACTTC. Encoded protein: CSAGPSSGSSHEQYF.

V and J are TRBV6-1 and TRBJ1-5; D unclear. Germline assignment: CDR1 MNHNS and CDR2 SASEGT. CDR3 length: 15 residues. The V end lost 8 bases, the J end lost 4 bases, and 18 bases lay between the germline ends. The DNA for the CDR3 is TGTGCCAGCGTCCGGGATATTGGAGGTAATCAGCCCCAGCATTTT. It yields the protein CASVRDIGGNQPQHF.

The rearrangement links TRBV28 to TRBJ1-1; 11 nucleotides agree with TRBD1. V trimming: 6 bases; J trimming: 0 bases; junction bases outside the gene matches: 12. Germline V CDR1 and CDR2: MDHEN, SYDVKM. This CDR3 spans 18 amino acids. CDR3 region: CASSLGPGQGVLNTEAFF. CDR3 in DNA: TGTGCCAGCAGCTTGGGGCCGGGACAGGGGGTTCTGAACACTGAAGCTTTCTTT.

The chain is built from TRBV7-9 and TRBJ1-3, with no clear D. This CDR3 region has 13 residues. V was cut by 5 bases and J by 4 bases, with 9 bases left in between. Germline V gene data show CDR1 as SEHNR and CDR2 as FQNEAQ (reference sequence). Here the CDR3 DNA reads TGTGCCAGCAGCCCCTCTCGAGGAAACACCATATATTTT. Its protein is CASSPSRGNTIYF.

This clone appeared a single time. The chain joins TRBV2 to TRBJ1-1, with unresolved D. CDR3 size: 14 residues. Per the germline V gene, CDR1 is SNHLY and CDR2 is FYNNEI. V lost 6 bases to trimming and J lost 1 base, with 12 bases between them. CDR3 amino acids: CASRAAWANTEAFF. DNA of the CDR3: TGTGCCAGCAGGGCGGCCTGGGCGAACACTGAAGCTTTCTTT. Drawing the rest from reference TRBV2 and TRBJ1-1, the complete variable domain is EPEVTQTPSHQVTQMGQEVILRCVPISNHLYFYWYRQILGQKVEFLVSFYNNEISEKSEIFDDQFSVERPDGSNFTLKIRSTKLEDSAMYFCASRAAWANTEAFFGQGTRLTVV.

The chain combines TRBV7-2 with TRBJ2-3; 12 bases are shared with TRBD2. The CDR3 loop spans 16 amino acids. Trimming at V came to 4 bases and at J to 5 bases, leaving 7 bases not matched to a gene. Germline-derived CDR1 and CDR2 are SGHTA and FQGNSA. The chain's CDR3 is CASSWTSGAGGDTQYF. Written as DNA, the CDR3 is TGTGCCAGCAGCTGGACTAGCGGGGCCGGAGGAGATACGCAGTATTTT.

The chain employs TRBV30 and TRBJ1-5, with D possibly matching TRBD1 (6 bases). The CDR3 runs 13 residues. The germline V and J ends were trimmed by 2 bases and 7 bases, with 12 bases remaining between them. Germline V gene data show CDR1 as GTSNPN and CDR2 as SVGIG (reference sequence). The CDR3, as DNA: TGTGCCTGGAGTATGGGGGCGGGCCAGCCCCAGCATTTT. Residues: CAWSMGAGQPQHF.

V is TRBV29-1 and J is TRBJ1-3; 8 nucleotides agree with TRBD1. Germline CDR1 and CDR2: SQVTM and ANQGSEA. The CDR3 covers 14 residues. V lost 4 bases, J lost 4 bases, and 6 bases stayed unmatched. The CDR3 nucleotides are TGCAGCGTTGTTCAGGGGGCGTCGGGAAACACCATATATTTT. Translated, it gives CSVVQGASGNTIYF.

This clone occurred once. The gene calls are TRBV19 and TRBJ1-5; maybe TRBD1 (5 bases). Germline values: CDR1 LNHDA, CDR2 SQIVND (reference sequence). The CDR3 consists of 17 residues. The V gene lost 5 bases and the J gene lost 1 base, with 18 bases spanning the gap. The CDR3 region has the DNA TGTGCCAGTAGTTTCCGACAGATACAGTCCAGCAATCAGCCCCAGCATTTT. Its translation: CASSFRQIQSSNQPQHF.

V usage is TRBV28 and J usage is TRBJ1-1, with D unclear. Germline V lookup: CDR1 MDHEN, CDR2 SYDVKM. This CDR3 region has 12 residues. V lost 6 bases, J lost 6 bases, and 11 bases lay in between. The CDR3 region is CASRTRIAEAFF. The CDR3 DNA follows: TGTGCCAGCAGGACACGGATCGCTGAAGCTTTCTTT.

The CDR3 loop is CASSYRDTYEQYF. The CDR3 nucleotides are TGTGCCAGCAGTTACCGGGACACATACGAGCAGTACTTC. The V and J genes are TRBV6-5 and TRBJ2-7, with a tentative D call TRBD1 (6 bases). The CDR3 loop spans 13 amino acids. The germline gives CDR1 MNHEY, CDR2 SVGAGI. V was cut by 2 bases and J by 4 bases, with 9 bases left in between.

The J gene is TRBJ1-3, the V gene TRBV28; D gene unclear. The CDR3 sequence is 12 residues long. CDR1 and CDR2 from the germline V gene are MDHEN and SYDVKM. V shed 2 bases and J shed 4 bases, with 3 bases lying between them. The CDR3, as DNA: TGTGCCAGCAGTTTACAGGGAAACACCATATATTTT. It translates to CASSLQGNTIYF.

The rearrangement links TRBV2 to TRBJ2-2, with D perhaps TRBD2 (6 bases). V was shortened by 8 bases and J by 2 bases, with 12 bases between the two germline ends. CDR1 is SNHLY and CDR2 is FYNNEI in the germline V gene. The CDR3 length is 14 residues. In nucleotides, the CDR3 is TGTGCCAGCTCACGGGAGATTAACACCGGGGAGCTGTTTTTT. Translated, it gives CASSREINTGELFF. Drawing the rest from reference TRBV2 and TRBJ2-2, the complete variable domain is EPEVTQTPSHQVTQMGQEVILRCVPISNHLYFYWYRQILGQKVEFLVSFYNNEISEKSEIFDDQFSVERPDGSNFTLKIRSTKLEDSAMYFCASSREINTGELFFGEGSRLTVL.

The chain employs TRBV29-1 and TRBJ2-3; D call uncertain. The V gene lost 0 bases and the J gene lost 3 bases, with 10 bases spanning the gap. The CDR3 is made up of 14 amino acids. Germline V lookup: CDR1 SQVTM, CDR2 ANQGSEA. The CDR3 reads CSVEEGWGTDTQYF. CDR3 bases: TGCAGCGTTGAAGAGGGTTGGGGTACAGATACGCAGTATTTT.

The V call is TRBV5-4, the J call TRBJ1-3; D call uncertain. V lost 0 bases to trimming and J lost 4 bases, with 8 bases between them. Germline CDR1 and CDR2: SGHNT and YYREEE (reference sequence). This CDR3 has 14 amino acids. The CDR3 reads CASSLESYGNTIYF. DNA for the CDR3: TGTGCCAGCAGCTTGGAGTCCTACGGAAACACCATATATTTT.

The chain uses TRBV6-1 and TRBJ1-4, with D possibly being TRBD1 (5 bases). The CDR3 sequence is 15 residues long. V dropped 4 bases and J dropped 4 bases, with 13 bases sitting between them. Germline lookup yields CDR1 MNHNS and CDR2 SASEGT. The CDR3: CASSGHGTYNEKLFF. The CDR3 DNA reads TGTGCCAGCAGTGGCCACGGGACTTATAATGAAAAACTGTTTTTT.

This chain uses TRBV6-5 with TRBJ2-1; the D gene is possibly TRBD2 (6 bases). The CDR3 is 12 amino acids. The germline V gene encodes CDR1 MNHEY and CDR2 SVGAGI. The V and J ends lost 8 bases and 4 bases respectively, with 9 bases between them. The DNA for the CDR3 is TGTGCCAGCGGGAGGAATTACAATGAGCAGTTCTTC. This codes for CASGRNYNEQFF.

This clone was counted a few times. The gene calls are TRBV2 and TRBJ1-5; the D is unclear. V shed 7 bases and J shed 5 bases, with 12 bases lying between them. The CDR3 loop spans 13 amino acids. The germline V gene encodes CDR1 SNHLY and CDR2 FYNNEI. The DNA of the CDR3 is TGTGCCAGCACCGATGGGCGGTATCAGCCCCAGCATTTT. It is translated as CASTDGRYQPQHF.

The chain carries TRBV18 and TRBJ1-3, with 7 bases fitting TRBD1. V lost 2 bases and J lost 0; bases outside the gene matches: 10. This CDR3 contains 18 residues. Germline CDR1 is KGHSH and CDR2 is LQKENI. The CDR3 coding sequence is TGTGCCAGCTCACCATCGCGGGCCGAGGGGGCCTCTGGAAACACCATATATTTT. Amino acids: CASSPSRAEGASGNTIYF.

This rearrangement joins TRBV5-1 to TRBJ2-1, with TRBD2 identical over 14 bases. The CDR3 loop spans 21 amino acids. The trim removed 4 bases at V and 7 bases at J, leaving 22 bases unmatched. Germline loops: CDR1 SGHRS, CDR2 YFSETQ. The chain's CDR3 is CASSRNGLAGGSGPEKNEQFF. In DNA form, the CDR3 reads TGCGCCAGCAGCCGCAACGGACTAGCGGGAGGAAGCGGTCCCGAAAAGAATGAGCAGTTCTTC.

The chain employs TRBV21-1 and TRBJ2-7; no DNA check was done on the table's D call, TRBD1. TRBV21-1 is tagged as a pseudogene. This CDR3 spans 12 amino acids. CDR3 in DNA: TGTGCCAGCAGCACCAGGGGTGGCGAGCAGTACTTC. Protein: CASSTRGGEQYF.